The 27 T cell receptor beta chains below come from one sample, sequenced in a study of blood T cells in healthy people across ages (dated by TCRdb to about 2015). The library relied on 5' RACE. This sample was sequenced with an Illumina HiSeq 2500. The second PCR ran for about 6 to 12 cycles and used a J-beta primer mix along with a sample-barcoded 5' primer. The public reads were reanalyzed by TCRdb: fastp trimming at Q25, MiXCR alignment, in-frame beta chains only. A single entry per CDR3 protein holds the most common genes and DNA from its merged rows. The sample has more than 1,000,000 distinct CDR3 sequences on record, roughly a quarter of them singletons. Less than 0.85% of the sample lies in the top ten. These data were likewise used in another study, on T cells of mothers and their children.

The sample was blood. These receptors were obtained from a girl aged 2-10 years in good health.

This clonotype occurred a few times. The chain recombines TRBV6-5 with TRBJ1-1; possible D gene TRBD1, 6 bases. From germline, CDR1 is MNHEY and CDR2 SVGAGI. The CDR3 totals 14 residues. Trimming took off 0 bases at V and 1 base at J, with 6 bases between the two ends. CDR3 residues: CASSYSGANTEAFF. DNA for the CDR3: TGTGCCAGCAGTTACTCGGGGGCGAACACTGAAGCTTTCTTT.

The chain links TRBV6-2 or TRBV6-3 to TRBJ2-2; D is possibly TRBD1 or TRBD2 (7 bases each). CDR3 length equals 15 residues. Germline CDR1 is MNHEY and CDR2 is SVGEGT. The V gene lost 5 bases and the J gene lost 7 bases, with 17 bases spanning the gap. This chain's CDR3 is CASSQQGTGGGELFF. In nucleotides, the CDR3 is TGTGCCAGCAGTCAACAGGGGACGGGAGGCGGGGAGCTGTTTTTT.

The V and J genes are TRBV5-6 and TRBJ2-7, with 8 bases fitting TRBD1. Germline trimming cut 3 bases from V and 10 bases from J; bases unmatched to any gene: 9. Germline-derived CDR1 and CDR2 are SGHDT and YYEEEE. The CDR3 length is 13 residues. CDR3: CASSSPPTGEQYF. The CDR3 DNA reads TGTGCCAGCAGCTCGCCACCGACAGGGGAACAGTACTTC.

This clonotype turned up a few times. V and J are TRBV5-1 and TRBJ1-3; no clear D gene. CDR3 size: 15 residues. CDR1 SGHRS and CDR2 YFSETQ come from the germline V gene. The V gene lost 0 bases and the J gene lost 0 bases, with 7 bases spanning the gap. The CDR3 loop is CASSLGSVSGNTIYF. The CDR3 region has the DNA TGCGCCAGCAGCTTGGGCTCGGTCTCTGGAAACACCATATATTTT.

The V and J genes are TRBV5-5 and TRBJ1-1; the D gene is possibly TRBD1 (5 bases). V lost 6 bases and J 5 bases, leaving 17 bases between the germline ends. This CDR3 region has 14 residues. Germline values: CDR1 SGHKS, CDR2 YYEKEE (reference sequence). This CDR3 is CASNPDSFWTEAFF. In DNA, the CDR3 is TGTGCCAGCAACCCAGACAGCTTCTGGACTGAAGCTTTCTTT. The entire variable domain, with the rest obtained from reference TRBV5-5 and TRBJ1-1, is as follows: DAGVTQSPTHLIKTRGQQVTLRCSPISGHKSVSWYQQVLGQGPQFIFQYYEKEERGRGNFPDRFSARQFPNYSSELNVNALLLGDSALYLCASNPDSFWTEAFFGQGTRLTVV.

The chain uses TRBV7-9 and TRBJ2-5; perhaps TRBD2 as D (6 bases). Matching the DNA end better, TRBJ2-1 makes the J call doubtful. CDR1 SEHNR and CDR2 FQNEAQ come from the germline V gene (reference sequence). The CDR3 consists of 14 residues. The CDR3 region is CASSPYRGNNEQFF. CDR3 DNA sequence: TGTGCCAGCAGCCCGTACCGGGGGAACAATGAGCAGTTCTTC.

The chain is built from TRBV10-3 and TRBJ2-5, with TRBD1 matching over 11 bases. This CDR3 is built from 17 residues. The germline V gene has CDR1 ENHRY and CDR2 SYGVKD. V lost 6 bases and J lost 5; bases outside the gene matches: 14. This CDR3 reads CAIRAGTGGFSRETQYF. The CDR3 DNA reads TGTGCCATCAGAGCCGGGACAGGGGGGTTCTCTAGGGAGACCCAGTACTTC.

This clonotype has more than one count but fewer than ten. The chain employs TRBV3-1 and TRBJ2-1; D is perhaps TRBD1 (6 bases). Germline CDR1 and CDR2: LGHDT and YNNKEL (reference sequence). The length of the CDR3 is 15 residues. The V and J ends lost 6 bases and 6 bases respectively, with 18 bases between them. DNA of the CDR3: TGTGCCAGCAGACTTACAGGGAGTCTCCTCAATGAGCAGTTCTTC. Amino acids: CASRLTGSLLNEQFF.

The chain recombines TRBV29-1 with TRBJ2-7; a possible D gene is TRBD1 (5 bases). The assigned J gene may be wrong: the sequence end matches TRBJ2-5 better. CDR1 and CDR2 from the germline V gene are SQVTM and ANQGSEA. The CDR3 extends over 13 amino acids. In nucleotides, the CDR3 is TGCAGCGACAGGTCTGCTACGAAAGAGACCCAGTACTTC. Protein sequence: CSDRSATKETQYF.

This clonotype appeared many times. The gene calls are TRBV25-1 and TRBJ1-6; 9 bases map to TRBD1. The CDR3 runs 15 residues. Germline lookup yields CDR1 MGHDK and CDR2 SYGVNS. The ends lost 7 bases at V and 7 bases at J; junction bases unmatched: 8. CDR3 bases: TGTGCCAGCAAACCCGCGGGACAGGGAAATTCACCCCTCCACTTT. Encoded protein: CASKPAGQGNSPLHF.

The chain is built from TRBV25-1 and TRBJ1-2; 9 bases map to TRBD1. The CDR3 has 12 amino acids. The V gene end was trimmed by 6 bases and the J gene end by 11 bases; junction bases not matched to a gene: 7. Germline lookup yields CDR1 MGHDK and CDR2 SYGVNS. CDR3 bases: TGTGCCAGCAGCCGGGACAGGGTCTCTTACACCTTC. Translating it yields CASSRDRVSYTF.

This clonotype occurred a few times. The chain uses TRBV29-1 and TRBJ2-3; the match to TRBD2 covers 7 bases. Trimming cost V 4 bases and J 6 bases; bases outside gene matches: 13. The CDR3 runs to 15 residues. Germline V gene lookup returns CDR1 SQVTM and CDR2 ANQGSEA. The CDR3 loop is CSVVVLAVSRDTQYF. CDR3 nucleotide sequence: TGCAGCGTTGTCGTTCTAGCGGTCTCGAGGGATACGCAGTATTTT.

The chain joins TRBV20-1 to TRBJ2-1; D remains ambiguous. Trimming removed 5 bases from V and 4 bases from J, with 6 bases in between. CDR3 length: 11 amino acids. From germline, CDR1 is DFQATT and CDR2 SNEGSKA (reference sequence). DNA for the CDR3: TGCAGTGCTTTTCCGTACAATGAGCAGTTCTTC. Its translation: CSAFPYNEQFF.

CDR3 nucleotide sequence: TGCAGTGCTAGTGGGGTTGGGCAGCCCCAGCATTTT. Residues: CSASGVGQPQHF. The chain employs TRBV20-1 and TRBJ1-5; D gene uncertain. This CDR3 contains 12 residues. Germline loops: CDR1 DFQATT, CDR2 SNEGSKA (reference sequence). V was clipped by 3 bases and J by 7 bases, with 10 bases between them.

This clonotype came up a few times. J is TRBJ1-5 and V is TRBV6-5; D is unclear. V was cut by 6 bases and J by 3 bases, with 12 bases left in between. This CDR3 has 14 amino acids. CDR1 and CDR2 (germline): MNHEY, SVGAGI. The CDR3, as DNA: TGTGCCAGCAGGGAACGACAAACCAATCAGCCCCAGCATTTT. It encodes CASRERQTNQPQHF.

This clonotype was recorded a few times. The rearrangement joins TRBV20-1 to TRBJ2-5; D may be TRBD2 (6 bases). The tail of the sequence fits TRBJ2-1 better, so the J call may be wrong. Germline lookup yields CDR1 DFQATT and CDR2 SNEGSKA (reference sequence). The CDR3 consists of 16 residues. The CDR3 bases are TGCAGTGCTCCAGACGCCCGGGCGGGAATTTTGAATGAGCAGTTCTTC. Translating it yields CSAPDARAGILNEQFF.

V usage is TRBV28 and J usage is TRBJ2-1, with 7 bases aligning to TRBD2. The CDR3 runs to 15 residues. Germline CDR1 and CDR2: MDHEN and SYDVKM. Trimming removed 6 bases from V and 4 bases from J; junction bases left unmatched: 9. The CDR3 is CASRLTSVSYNEQFF. The CDR3 bases are TGTGCCAGCAGGCTCACTAGCGTGAGTTACAATGAGCAGTTCTTC.

This chain connects TRBV9 to TRBJ1-1; 8 nucleotides agree with TRBD1. The ends lost 4 bases at V and 3 bases at J; junction bases unmatched: 8. The CDR3 has 15 residues. Germline V gene data show CDR1 as SGDLS and CDR2 as YYNGEE. The CDR3 sequence: CASSTTGASDTEAFF. The CDR3 DNA reads as TGTGCCAGCAGCACGACAGGGGCCTCGGACACTGAAGCTTTCTTT.

This clonotype was counted between two and nine times. This chain uses TRBV28 with TRBJ2-2; TRBD1 matches 7 bases. Germline V lookup: CDR1 MDHEN, CDR2 SYDVKM. The CDR3 is made up of 14 amino acids. Trimming removed 7 bases from V and 3 bases from J; junction bases left unmatched: 5. CDR3 nucleotide sequence: TGTGCCAGCAACAGGGGTTATGACACCGGGGAGCTGTTTTTT. It translates to CASNRGYDTGELFF. Filled out from reference TRBV28 and TRBJ2-2, the complete variable domain reads DVKVTQSSRYLVKRTGEKVFLECVQDMDHENMFWYRQDPGLGLRLIYFSYDVKMKEKGDIPEGYSVSREKKERFSLILESASTNQTSMYLCASNRGYDTGELFFGEGSRLTVL.

The chain uses TRBV6-2 or TRBV6-3 and TRBJ2-7; D uncertain. Matching the DNA end better, TRBJ2-5 makes the J call doubtful. This CDR3 has 15 amino acids. Germline V gives CDR1 MNHEY, CDR2 SVGEGT. The CDR3 coding sequence is TGTGCCAGCAGTTACCTAGGACCTCAGGCGGAGACCCAGTACTTC. This translates into CASSYLGPQAETQYF.

This clonotype has just a few counts. The chain employs TRBV12-3 or TRBV12-4 and TRBJ1-5; no clear D. V was trimmed by 1 base and J by 7 bases, leaving 14 bases between them. The CDR3 contains 15 residues. The CDR3 loop reads CASSLDWEIGQPQHF. CDR3 DNA: TGTGCCAGCAGTTTAGATTGGGAAATAGGACAGCCCCAGCATTTT.

Only a few counts were recorded for this clonotype. The chain employs TRBV29-1 and TRBJ2-7; 10 nucleotides match TRBD1. Germline trimming cut 6 bases from V and 4 bases from J; bases unmatched to any gene: 15. The CDR3 covers 16 residues. Per the germline V gene, CDR1 is SQVTM and CDR2 is ANQGSEA. The CDR3 DNA is TGCAGCGTGAACGTTGGACGGGACAGGGGCTTTTACGAGCAGTACTTC. Protein sequence: CSVNVGRDRGFYEQYF.

The V gene is TRBV18, the J gene TRBJ1-5; D unresolved. CDR1 KGHSH and CDR2 LQKENI come from the germline V gene. V was trimmed by 3 bases and J by 7 bases, leaving 13 bases between them. CDR3 size: 14 residues. DNA for the CDR3: TGTGCCAGCTCACCCATCTACACCCCGCAGCCCCAGCATTTT. Translated: CASSPIYTPQPQHF.

V is TRBV20-1 and J is TRBJ1-6, with D hard to call. CDR1 is DFQATT and CDR2 is SNEGSKA in the germline V gene (reference sequence). This CDR3 spans 13 amino acids. Trimming cost V 6 bases and J 11 bases, with 17 bases left between them. This CDR3 is CSARLGIGTPLHF. DNA of the CDR3: TGCAGTGCGAGACTCGGGATTGGGACACCCCTCCACTTT.

This clonotype came up a few times. This chain uses TRBV4-3 with TRBJ1-1; no reliable D call. Germline V lookup: CDR1 LGHNA, CDR2 YSLEER. Trimming removed 0 bases at V and 11 bases at J, with 19 bases between. The CDR3 sequence is 15 residues long. The CDR3 spells CASSQDGARAQIAFF. CDR3 coding DNA: TGCGCCAGCAGCCAAGATGGAGCGAGGGCTCAAATCGCTTTCTTT.

The chain couples TRBV7-9 to TRBJ2-5; tentatively, D is TRBD1 (6 bases). The germline gives CDR1 SEHNR, CDR2 FQNEAQ (reference sequence). Deletions cut 4 bases from V and 5 bases from J, with 11 bases between. The CDR3 extends over 13 amino acids. The CDR3 sequence: CASSSRQDETQYF. The CDR3 DNA reads as TGTGCCAGCAGCTCTCGACAGGATGAGACCCAGTACTTC.

The rearrangement joins TRBV5-1 to TRBJ2-7; the match to TRBD2 covers 7 bases. This CDR3 has 15 amino acids. CDR1 and CDR2 from the germline V gene are SGHRS and YFSETQ. V lost 4 bases to trimming and J lost 0 bases; unmatched junction nucleotides: 7. The CDR3 nucleotides are TGCGCCAGCAGCGTGAGGGAGGGTACCTCCTACGAGCAGTACTTC. Amino acids: CASSVREGTSYEQYF.